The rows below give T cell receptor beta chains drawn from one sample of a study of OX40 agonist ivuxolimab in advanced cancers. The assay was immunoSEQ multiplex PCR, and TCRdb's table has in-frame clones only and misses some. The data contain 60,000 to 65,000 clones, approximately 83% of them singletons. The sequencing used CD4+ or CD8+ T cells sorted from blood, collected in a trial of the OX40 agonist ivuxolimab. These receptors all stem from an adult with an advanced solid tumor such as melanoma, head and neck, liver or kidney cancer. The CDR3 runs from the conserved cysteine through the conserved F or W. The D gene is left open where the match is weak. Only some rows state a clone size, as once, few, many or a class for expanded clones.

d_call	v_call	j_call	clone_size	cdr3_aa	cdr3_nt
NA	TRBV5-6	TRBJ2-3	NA	CASSFTDTQYF	TGTGCCAGCAGCTTCACAGATACGCAGTATTTT
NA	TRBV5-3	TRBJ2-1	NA	CARSPTGLSYNEQFF	TGTGCCAGAAGCCCGACCGGTCTCTCCTACAATGAGCAGTTCTTC
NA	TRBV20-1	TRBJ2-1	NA	CSATILNEQFF	TGCAGTGCTACGATTCTAAATGAGCAGTTCTTC
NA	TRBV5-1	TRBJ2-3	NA	CASSKDTPRTDTQYF	TGCGCCAGCAGCAAGGATACACCGAGAACAGATACGCAGTATTTT
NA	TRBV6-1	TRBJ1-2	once	CASSEQATNYGYTF	TGTGCCAGCAGTGAACAGGCAACGAACTATGGCTACACCTTC
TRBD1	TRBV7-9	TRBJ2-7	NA	CASSQQGREQYF	TGTGCCAGCAGCCAACAGGGGCGGGAGCAGTACTTC
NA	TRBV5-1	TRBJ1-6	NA	CASSAQTGGNSPLHF	TGCGCCAGCAGCGCCCAGACAGGCGGGAATTCACCCCTCCACTTT
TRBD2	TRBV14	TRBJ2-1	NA	CASSQWTRIHEQFF	TGTGCCAGCAGCCAGTGGACTAGGATACATGAGCAGTTCTTC
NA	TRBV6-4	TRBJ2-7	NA	CASSPTPDSYEQYF	TGTGCCAGCAGCCCAACTCCCGACTCCTACGAGCAGTACTTC
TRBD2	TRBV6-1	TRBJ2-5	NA	CASSVSGGPQETQYF	TGTGCCAGCAGTGTGAGCGGGGGGCCACAAGAGACCCAGTACTTC
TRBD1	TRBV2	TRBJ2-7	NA	CASAGTGGYEQYF	TGTGCCAGCGCCGGGACAGGGGGCTACGAGCAGTACTTC
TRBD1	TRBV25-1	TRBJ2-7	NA	CASSGDRVREQYF	TGTGCCAGCAGTGGGGACAGGGTAAGGGAGCAGTACTTC
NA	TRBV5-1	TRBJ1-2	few	CASSPDGRGYGYTF	TGCGCCAGCAGCCCGGACGGCAGGGGCTATGGCTACACCTTC
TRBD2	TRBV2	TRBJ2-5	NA	CASAQRGVTQYF	TGTGCCAGCGCCCAGCGGGGGGTAACCCAGTACTTC
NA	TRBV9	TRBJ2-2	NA	CASSVWSRTFTGELFF	TGTGCCAGCAGCGTATGGAGTAGAACATTCACCGGGGAGCTGTTTTTT
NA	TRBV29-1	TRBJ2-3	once	CSGRLVDTQYF	TGCAGCGGCCGACTAGTCGATACGCAGTATTTT
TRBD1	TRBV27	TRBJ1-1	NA	CASSFGGQGISRTEAFF	TGTGCCAGCAGTTTCGGGGGACAGGGGATTAGTAGGACTGAAGCTTTCTTT
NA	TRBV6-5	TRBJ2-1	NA	CASSYSGSTGTFAQFF	TGTGCCAGCAGTTACTCGGGATCCACGGGGACGTTCGCGCAGTTCTTC
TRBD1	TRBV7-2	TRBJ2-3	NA	CASSLRTGGTDTQYF	TGTGCCAGCAGCTTAAGGACAGGTGGGACAGATACGCAGTATTTT
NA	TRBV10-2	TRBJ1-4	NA	CASSDGGAREKLFF	TGCGCCAGCAGTGATGGGGGCGCGAGAGAAAAACTGTTTTTT
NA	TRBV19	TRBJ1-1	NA	CASSITQGLMNTEAFF	TGTGCCAGTAGTATTACACAGGGCCTTATGAACACTGAAGCTTTCTTT
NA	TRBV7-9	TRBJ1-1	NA	CASSLGAQNTEAFF	TGTGCCAGCAGCTTAGGGGCTCAGAACACTGAAGCTTTCTTT
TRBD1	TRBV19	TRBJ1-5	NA	CASSMGTGYSNQPQHF	TGTGCCAGTAGTATGGGGACAGGTTATAGCAATCAGCCCCAGCATTTT
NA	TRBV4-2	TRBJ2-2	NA	CASSQDTPYSNTGELFF	TGTGCCAGCAGCCAAGATACCCCCTACTCGAACACCGGGGAGCTGTTTTTT
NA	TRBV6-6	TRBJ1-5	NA	CASSAGRAGNQPQHF	TGTGCCAGCAGTGCAGGCCGGGCTGGCAATCAGCCCCAGCATTTT
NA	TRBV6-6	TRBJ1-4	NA	CASGPWSEKLFF	TGTGCCAGCGGGCCATGGAGCGAAAAACTGTTTTTT
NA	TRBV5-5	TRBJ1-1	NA	CASSLGPNTEAFF	TGTGCCAGCAGCTTGGGTCCTAACACTGAAGCTTTCTTT
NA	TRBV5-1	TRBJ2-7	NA	CASSLGSLRDEQYF	TGCGCCAGCAGCTTAGGGTCCCTAAGGGACGAGCAGTACTTC
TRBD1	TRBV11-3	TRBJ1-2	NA	CASSWTGEDYGYTF	TGTGCCAGCAGCTGGACAGGGGAGGACTATGGCTACACCTTC
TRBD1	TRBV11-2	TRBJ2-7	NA	CASSLDGTDYEQYF	TGTGCCAGCAGCTTAGATGGGACAGACTACGAGCAGTACTTC
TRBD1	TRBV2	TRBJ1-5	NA	CASTTAGQVNQPQHF	TGTGCCAGTACCACCGCCGGACAGGTCAACCAGCCCCAGCATTTT
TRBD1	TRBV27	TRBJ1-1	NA	CASSLFGQANTEAFF	TGTGCCAGCAGTTTATTCGGACAGGCTAACACTGAAGCTTTCTTT
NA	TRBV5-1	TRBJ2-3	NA	CASSLYVGASTDTQYF	TGCGCCAGCAGCTTGTACGTAGGGGCTAGCACAGATACGCAGTATTTT
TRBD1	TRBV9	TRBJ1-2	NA	CASTEPRRDRGHDKGYGYTF	TGTGCCAGCACCGAACCCCGCCGTGACAGGGGGCATGACAAGGGCTATGGCTACACCTTC
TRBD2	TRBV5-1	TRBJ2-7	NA	CASSLRLAGVYEQYF	TGCGCCAGCAGCTTACGGCTAGCGGGAGTGTACGAGCAGTACTTC
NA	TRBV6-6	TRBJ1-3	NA	CASSYGGASGNTIYF	TGTGCCAGCAGTTACGGCGGGGCCTCTGGAAACACCATATATTTT
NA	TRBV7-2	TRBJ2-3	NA	CASSLAVSWGTDTQYF	TGTGCCAGCAGCTTAGCGGTTAGCTGGGGCACAGATACGCAGTATTTT
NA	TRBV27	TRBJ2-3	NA	CASSLWVGLTDTQYF	TGTGCCAGCAGTTTATGGGTGGGACTCACAGATACGCAGTATTTT
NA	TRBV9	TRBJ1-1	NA	CASSVNALNTEAFF	TGTGCCAGCAGCGTAAACGCTCTGAACACTGAAGCTTTCTTT
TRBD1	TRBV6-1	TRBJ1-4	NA	CASSRDRNNEKLFF	TGTGCCAGCAGTCGGGACAGAAATAATGAAAAACTGTTTTTT
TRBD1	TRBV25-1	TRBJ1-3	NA	CASKTGSGNTIYF	TGTGCCAGCAAGACAGGGTCTGGAAACACCATATATTTT
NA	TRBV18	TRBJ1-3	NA	CASSQSDGNTIYF	TGTGCCAGCTCACAATCGGACGGAAACACCATATATTTT
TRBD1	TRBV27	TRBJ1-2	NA	CASSWGQASISGYTF	TGTGCCAGCAGTTGGGGACAGGCCTCGATAAGTGGCTACACCTTC
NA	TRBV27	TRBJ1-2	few	CASSLLVGGANYGYTF	TGTGCCAGCAGTTTGCTTGTTGGCGGAGCTAACTATGGCTACACCTTC
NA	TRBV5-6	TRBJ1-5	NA	CASSFGGFSNQPQHF	TGTGCCAGCAGCTTCGGGGGTTTCAGCAATCAGCCCCAGCATTTT
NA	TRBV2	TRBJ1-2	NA	CASSEVGTVYGYTF	TGTGCCAGCAGTGAGGTGGGCACAGTCTATGGCTACACCTTC
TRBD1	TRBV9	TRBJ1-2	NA	CASSATGGVGGYTF	TGTGCCAGCAGCGCGACAGGGGGAGTGGGAGGCTACACCTTC
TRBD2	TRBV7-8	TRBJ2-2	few	CASSRGDLAGVGGTGELFF	TGTGCCAGCAGCCGCGGTGATCTAGCGGGAGTAGGTGGCACCGGGGAGCTGTTTTTT
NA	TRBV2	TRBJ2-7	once	CASTPDRPSYEQYF	TGTGCCAGCACGCCGGACAGACCCTCCTACGAGCAGTACTTC
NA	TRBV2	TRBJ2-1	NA	CASRTTVVDEQFF	TGTGCCAGCAGGACGACAGTTGTCGATGAGCAGTTCTTC